Below are 3 T cell receptor beta chains sequenced from a single sample in a study of T cell repertoires in cytomegalovirus infection. These receptors have no known antigen. MiXCR, applied by TCRdb to the reads, yields one record per CDR3 protein. The profile shows 650,000 to 900,000 distinct CDR3 sequences, less than 35% of them singletons. This specimen consisted of cultured CD8+ T cells from PBMCs, obtained from culture after CMV antigen stimulation. The receptor set was obtained from a human donor in good health (CMV status not recorded). Some clones in this sample may be carry-over from other donors' samples.

The gene calls are TRBV28 and TRBJ1-1; weak D call: TRBD1 (5 bases). CDR1 is MDHEN and CDR2 is SYDVKM in the germline V gene. The ends were cut back, 3 bases at V and 6 bases at J, with 11 bases in the middle. This CDR3 region has 13 residues. In DNA, the CDR3 is TGTGCCAGCAGTTTTTGGAGGGGTTCTGAAGCTTTCTTT. It yields the protein CASSFWRGSEAFF.

The CDR3 protein is CASSEGPGAYEQYV. Here the CDR3 DNA reads TGTGCCAGCAGTGAGGGGCCGGGGGCCTACGAGCAGTACGTC. The V and J genes are TRBV6-1 and TRBJ2-7; weak D call: TRBD2 (6 bases). The CDR3 totals 14 residues. Germline-derived CDR1 and CDR2 are MNHNS and SASEGT. The V end lost 3 bases, the J end lost 2 bases, and 11 bases lay between the germline ends.

The V and J genes are TRBV7-9 and TRBJ2-5; TRBD2 matches at 14 bases. V was pared by 5 bases and J by 7 bases, with 6 bases of the junction left unmatched. The germline gives CDR1 SEHNR, CDR2 FQNEAQ (reference sequence). The CDR3 is made up of 15 amino acids. The DNA for the CDR3 is TGTGCCAGCAGCCCCGGGGGGACTAGCGGGGGGACCCAGTACTTC. Encoded protein: CASSPGGTSGGTQYF.